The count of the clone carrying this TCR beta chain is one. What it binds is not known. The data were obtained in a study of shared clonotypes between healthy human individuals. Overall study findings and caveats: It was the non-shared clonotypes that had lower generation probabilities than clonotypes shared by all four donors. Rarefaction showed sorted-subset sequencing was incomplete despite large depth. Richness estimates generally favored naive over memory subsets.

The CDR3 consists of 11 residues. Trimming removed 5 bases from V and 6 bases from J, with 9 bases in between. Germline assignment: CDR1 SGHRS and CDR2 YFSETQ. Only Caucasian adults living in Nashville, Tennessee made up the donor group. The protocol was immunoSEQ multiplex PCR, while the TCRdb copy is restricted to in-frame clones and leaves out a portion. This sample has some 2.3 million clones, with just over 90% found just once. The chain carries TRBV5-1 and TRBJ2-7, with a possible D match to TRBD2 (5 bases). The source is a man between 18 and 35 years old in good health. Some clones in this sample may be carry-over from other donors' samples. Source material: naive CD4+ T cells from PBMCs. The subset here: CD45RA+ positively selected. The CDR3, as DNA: TGCGCCAGCAGGGACGAGGGCGAGCAGTACTTC. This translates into CASRDEGEQYF.